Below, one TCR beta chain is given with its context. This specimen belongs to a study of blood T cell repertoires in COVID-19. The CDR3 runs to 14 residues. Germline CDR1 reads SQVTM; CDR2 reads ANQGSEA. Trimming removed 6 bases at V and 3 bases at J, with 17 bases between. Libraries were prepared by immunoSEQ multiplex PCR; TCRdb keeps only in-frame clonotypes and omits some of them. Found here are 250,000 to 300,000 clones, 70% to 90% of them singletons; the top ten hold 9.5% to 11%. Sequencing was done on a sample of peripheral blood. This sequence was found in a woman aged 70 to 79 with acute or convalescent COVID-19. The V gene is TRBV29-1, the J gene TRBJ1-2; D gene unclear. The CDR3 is CSVPGTGTDYGYTF. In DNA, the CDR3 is TGCAGCGTCCCCGGCACGGGAACGGACTATGGCTACACCTTC.